The next 9 T cell receptor beta chains were all read from a single sample in a study of CD8 T cells in ankylosing spondylitis. MiXCR, run by TCRdb on the 5' RACE reads, gives a single entry per CDR3 protein. The table records 450,000 or so distinct CDR3 sequences, 26% of them present only once. These TCRs are of unknown antigen specificity. General study results and limits: Made up of eight or nine highly homologous variants, a TCR beta motif appeared characteristic of ankylosing spondylitis blood.

The specimen sequenced was blood, either unsorted or a sorted T cell fraction (not recorded which). These receptors were taken from a male donor with ankylosing spondylitis.

This chain links TRBV27 with TRBJ2-7; 11 bases align to TRBD2. The CDR3 extends over 15 amino acids. Trimming at V came to 6 bases and at J to 3 bases, leaving 7 bases not matched to a gene. The germline gives CDR1 MNHEY, CDR2 SMNVEV (reference sequence). The CDR3 bases are TGTGCCAGCAGCCGAGGACTAGCGGGTTTCTACGAGCAGTACGTC. This sequence encodes CASSRGLAGFYEQYV.

The chain couples TRBV3-1 to TRBJ2-1; D is unresolved. The V end lost 7 bases, the J end lost 1 base, and 17 bases lay between the germline ends. Germline CDR1 is LGHDT and CDR2 is YNNKEL (reference sequence). The CDR3 consists of 16 residues. CDR3 residues: CASTPFRAASYNEQFF. CDR3 sequence (DNA): TGTGCCAGCACCCCGTTTCGGGCGGCTTCCTACAATGAGCAGTTCTTC.

Only a few counts were recorded for this clonotype. The V gene is TRBV7-9, the J gene TRBJ1-2, with no clear D. V lost 0 bases and J 4 bases, leaving 9 bases between the germline ends. In germline, CDR1 is SEHNR, CDR2 FQNEAQ (reference sequence). This CDR3 is built from 14 residues. In DNA, the CDR3 is TGTGCCAGCAGCTTAGCGGGCGGTACCTATGGCTACACCTTC. The encoded protein is CASSLAGGTYGYTF.

The V and J genes are TRBV2 and TRBJ1-3, with D hard to call. The CDR3 is made up of 15 amino acids. CDR1 and CDR2 (germline): SNHLY, FYNNEI. V was trimmed by 8 bases and J by 3 bases, leaving 17 bases between them. CDR3 DNA: TGTGCCAGCGGCCGCGGGGTTTCGGGTGGAAACACCATATATTTT. Residues: CASGRGVSGGNTIYF.

The chain carries TRBV5-6 and TRBJ1-2; unclear D gene. The CDR3 has 12 amino acids. Germline CDR1 reads SGHDT; CDR2 reads YYEEEE. V lost 1 base to trimming and J lost 8 bases, with 9 bases between them. CDR3 sequence reads: CASSLRPFGYTF. The CDR3 DNA is TGTGCCAGCAGCTTGAGACCGTTCGGCTACACCTTC.

The chain couples TRBV12-3 or TRBV12-4 to TRBJ1-5, with unresolved D. The CDR3 has 14 residues. The ends were cut back, 3 bases at V and 0 bases at J, with 6 bases in the middle. In nucleotides, the CDR3 is TGTGCCAGCAGTTTTGGTTCTAGCAATCAGCCCCAGCATTTT. Residues: CASSFGSSNQPQHF.

The rearrangement uses TRBV3-1 and TRBJ1-1, with a weak D call TRBD1 (5 bases). In germline, CDR1 is LGHDT, CDR2 YNNKEL (reference sequence). The CDR3 has 13 residues. Trimming removed 0 bases from V and 10 bases from J, with 12 bases in between. The CDR3 here is CASSQELAGRAFF. CDR3 sequence (DNA): TGTGCCAGCAGCCAAGAATTGGCAGGGAGAGCTTTCTTT.

In its sample, this clonotype was seen a few times. The gene calls are TRBV7-7 and TRBJ1-4, with 7 bases that match TRBD1. V gave up 5 bases and J gave up 8 bases; unmatched junction bases: 8. Germline V gene data show CDR1 as SSHAT and CDR2 as FNYEAQ (reference sequence). This CDR3 is built from 14 residues. The CDR3 region is CASSKGAGREKLFF. The DNA for the CDR3 is TGTGCCAGCAGCAAGGGGGCAGGGCGGGAAAAACTGTTTTTT.

The rearrangement joins TRBV5-1 to TRBJ2-7; 7 bases match TRBD2. CDR3 length: 14 residues. Trimming cost V 0 bases and J 2 bases; bases outside gene matches: 2. Germline lookup yields CDR1 SGHRS and CDR2 YFSETQ. The CDR3 spells CASSLGGGTYEQYV. In DNA, the CDR3 is TGCGCCAGCAGCTTGGGGGGGGGAACCTACGAGCAGTACGTC.